This T cell receptor (beta chain) derives from a study of technical replicates of blood from four donors. V lost 5 bases, J lost 0 bases, and 9 bases stayed unmatched. There are 16 residues in the CDR3. Per the germline V gene, CDR1 is LGHNT and CDR2 is FRNRAP. Using immunoSEQ multiplex PCR, the repertoire was profiled, and TCRdb retains in-frame clones only, with some absent. Here the sample spans tens of thousands of clones, around 92% being singletons. This receptor was taken from a human donor in good health. Input material: T cells isolated from PBMCs. The chain joins TRBV12-5 to TRBJ1-1; 7 bases are shared with TRBD1. The CDR3 loop reads CASGQKQGQMNTEAFF. CDR3 nucleotide sequence: TGTGCTAGTGGTCAAAAACAGGGGCAGATGAACACTGAAGCTTTCTTT.